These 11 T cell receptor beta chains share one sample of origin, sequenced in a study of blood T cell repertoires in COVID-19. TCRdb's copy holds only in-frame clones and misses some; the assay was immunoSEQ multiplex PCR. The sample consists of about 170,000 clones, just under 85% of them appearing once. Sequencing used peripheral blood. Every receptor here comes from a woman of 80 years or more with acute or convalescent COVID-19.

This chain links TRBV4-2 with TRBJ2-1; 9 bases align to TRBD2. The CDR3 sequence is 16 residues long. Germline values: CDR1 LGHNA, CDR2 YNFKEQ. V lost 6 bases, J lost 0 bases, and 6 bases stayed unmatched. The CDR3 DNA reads TGTGCCAGCAGTCCGACTAGCGGAAGCTCCTACAATGAGCAGTTCTTC. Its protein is CASSPTSGSSYNEQFF.

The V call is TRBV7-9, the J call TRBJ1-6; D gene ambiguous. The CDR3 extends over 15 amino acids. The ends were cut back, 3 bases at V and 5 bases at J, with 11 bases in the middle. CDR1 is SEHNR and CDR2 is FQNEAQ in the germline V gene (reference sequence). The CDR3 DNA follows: TGTGCCAGCAGCTTTCTACGGGGAGATAATTCACCCCTCCACTTT. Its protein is CASSFLRGDNSPLHF.

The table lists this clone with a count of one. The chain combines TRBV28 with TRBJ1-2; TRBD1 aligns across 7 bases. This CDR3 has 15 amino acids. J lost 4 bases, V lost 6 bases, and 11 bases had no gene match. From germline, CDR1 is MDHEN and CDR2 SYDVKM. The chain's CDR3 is CASRLGLGQIYGYTF. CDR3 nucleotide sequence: TGTGCCAGCAGGCTAGGCTTGGGACAGATCTATGGCTACACCTTC.

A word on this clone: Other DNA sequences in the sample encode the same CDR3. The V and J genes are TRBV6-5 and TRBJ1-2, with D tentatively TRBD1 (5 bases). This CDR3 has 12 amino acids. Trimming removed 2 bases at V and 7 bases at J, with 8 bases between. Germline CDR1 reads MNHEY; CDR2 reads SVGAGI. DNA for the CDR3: TGTGCCAGCAGTTACACGGGGGGTGGCTACACCTTC. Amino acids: CASSYTGGGYTF.

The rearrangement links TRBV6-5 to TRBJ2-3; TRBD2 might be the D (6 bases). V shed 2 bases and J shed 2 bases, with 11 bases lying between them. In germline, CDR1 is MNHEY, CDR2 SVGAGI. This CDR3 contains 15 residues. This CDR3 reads CASSYRAGPTDTQYF. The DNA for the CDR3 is TGTGCCAGCAGTTACCGGGCGGGGCCCACAGATACGCAGTATTTT.

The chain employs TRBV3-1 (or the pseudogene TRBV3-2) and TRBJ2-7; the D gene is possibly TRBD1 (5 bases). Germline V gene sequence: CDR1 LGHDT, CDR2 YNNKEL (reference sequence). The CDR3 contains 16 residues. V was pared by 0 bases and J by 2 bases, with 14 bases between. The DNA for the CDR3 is TGTGCCAGCAGCCAAGATATATCGGCAGGGCCCTACGAGCAGTACTTC. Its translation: CASSQDISAGPYEQYF.

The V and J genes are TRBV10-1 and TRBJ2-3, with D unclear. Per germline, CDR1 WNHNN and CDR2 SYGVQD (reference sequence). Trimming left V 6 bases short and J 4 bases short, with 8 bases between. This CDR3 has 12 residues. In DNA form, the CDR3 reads TGCGCCAGCAGCGGAGTTTCAGATACGCAGTATTTT. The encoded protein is CASSGVSDTQYF.

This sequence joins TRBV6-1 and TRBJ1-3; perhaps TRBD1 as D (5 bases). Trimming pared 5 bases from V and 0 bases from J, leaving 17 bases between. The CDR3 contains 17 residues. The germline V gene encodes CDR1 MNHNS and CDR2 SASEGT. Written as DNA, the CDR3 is TGTGCCAGCAGTAAAGGGGCATCACGATTCTCTGGAAACACCATATATTTT. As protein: CASSKGASRFSGNTIYF.

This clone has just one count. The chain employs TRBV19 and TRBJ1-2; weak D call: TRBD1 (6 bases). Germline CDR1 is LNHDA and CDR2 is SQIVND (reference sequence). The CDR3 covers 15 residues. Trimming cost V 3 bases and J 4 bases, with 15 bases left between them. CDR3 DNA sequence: TGTGCCAGTAGTATTACAGGGTCAGCCGGCTATGGCTACACCTTC. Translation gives CASSITGSAGYGYTF.

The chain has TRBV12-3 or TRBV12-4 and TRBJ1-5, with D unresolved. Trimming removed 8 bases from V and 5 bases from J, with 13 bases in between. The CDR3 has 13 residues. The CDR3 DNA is TGTGCCAGCGGCTCGGGTGGGTATCAGCCCCAGCATTTT. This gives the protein CASGSGGYQPQHF.

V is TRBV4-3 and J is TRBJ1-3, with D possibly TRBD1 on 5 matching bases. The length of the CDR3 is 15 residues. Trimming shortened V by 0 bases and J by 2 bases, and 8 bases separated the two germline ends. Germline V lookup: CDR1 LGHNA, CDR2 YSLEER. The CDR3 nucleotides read TGCGCCAGCAGCCAAGACCCAGGGACTGGAAACACCATATATTTT. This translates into CASSQDPGTGNTIYF.